The sequence of this T cell receptor beta chain was determined in a study of PD-1 blockade in classical Hodgkin lymphoma. Findings and limits, study-wide: Exclusion removed patients who began nivolumab under 1 year after ASCT. CD4+ TCR diversity rose significantly by C4D1, and CD8+ TCR diversity did not. Diminished baseline TCR diversity has been reported in newly diagnosed patients relative to healthy donors.

Each patient relapsed following autologous stem cell transplantation, and prior brentuximab vedotin exposure differed. Reported best responses ranged across complete response, partial response or progressive disease. This clone has more than one count but fewer than ten. Antigen: not known. Data came from immunoSEQ multiplex PCR; TCRdb stores just in-frame clones and leaves some out. The repertoire includes about 97,000 clones, approximately 80% of them detected once, and 12% sits in the top ten. The receptor comes from a human donor with classical Hodgkin lymphoma. Source: peripheral blood mononuclear cells (PBMCs), taken at baseline.

DNA of the CDR3: TGTGCCAGCATGAAACAGGGAATGAACACTGAAGCTTTCTTT. This sequence encodes CASMKQGMNTEAFF. The chain employs TRBV6-5 and TRBJ1-1, with D perhaps matching TRBD1 (6 bases). The CDR3 has 14 amino acids. Germline-derived CDR1 and CDR2 are MNHEY and SVGAGI. The V end lost 7 bases, the J end lost 0 bases, and 12 bases lay between the germline ends.